The rows below give T cell receptor beta chains drawn from one sample of a study of vaccination effects on CD4 cells after COVID-19. Using immunoSEQ multiplex PCR, the repertoire was profiled, and TCRdb retains in-frame clones only, with some absent. There are 30,000 to 40,000 clones in the sample; 82% occur only once, and roughly 3% lies in the top ten. Which antigens these TCRs recognize remains unknown. The material was CD4+ T cells from PBMCs cultured without peptide, obtained before COVID-19 vaccination. These receptors all stem from a human donor who received a COVID-19 vaccine. Both conserved end residues are part of each CDR3. The D gene is left open where the match is weak. Some rows mark clone size as missing; the rest say once, few, many or name a class of expanded clone.

v_call	j_call	d_call	clone_size	cdr3_aa	cdr3_nt
TRBV18	TRBJ1-3	TRBD1	-	CASSLNTGAGSGNTIYF	TGTGCCAGCTCCCTCAACACAGGGGCCGGCTCTGGAAACACCATATATTTT
TRBV4-1	TRBJ1-1	-	-	CASSQDPGAIGTEAFF	TGCGCCAGCAGCCAAGATCCCGGGGCGATCGGCACTGAAGCTTTCTTT
TRBV7-9	TRBJ1-2	-	-	CASRYQGGRTNYGYTF	TGTGCCAGCAGATATCAGGGAGGCAGGACCAACTATGGCTACACCTTC
TRBV7-9	TRBJ2-2	TRBD1	-	CASSPWTGPNTGELFF	TGTGCCAGCAGCCCATGGACAGGGCCTAACACCGGGGAGCTGTTTTTT
TRBV24-1	TRBJ2-4	-	-	CATSFRRLLLRNIQYF	TGTGCCACCAGTTTCCGAAGGCTTTTATTGAGAAACATTCAGTACTTC
TRBV28	TRBJ1-2	TRBD1	-	CASGVGQLYTF	TGTGCCAGCGGCGTGGGACAGCTCTACACCTTC
TRBV10-2	TRBJ2-5	TRBD2	once	CASSDMRGDGETQYF	TGCGCCAGCAGTGATATGCGGGGGGATGGAGAGACCCAGTACTTC
TRBV2	TRBJ2-5	TRBD2	once	CASRPWRGSGGEPSYF	TGTGCCAGCAGACCCTGGAGGGGTAGCGGGGGGGAACCCTCGTACTTC
TRBV7-3	TRBJ1-2	-	-	CASSSTLNYGYTF	TGTGCCAGCAGCTCGACACTTAACTATGGCTACACCTTC
TRBV3-1/TRBV3-2	TRBJ1-1	TRBD1	-	CASSDRTGEAFF	TGTGCCAGCAGTGACAGAACAGGGGAGGCTTTCTTT
TRBV29-1	TRBJ1-6	-	-	CSVARTDNSPLHF	TGCAGCGTTGCCAGGACCGATAATTCACCCCTCCACTTT
TRBV18	TRBJ2-2	-	-	CASSPARGLTGELFF	TGTGCCAGCTCACCGGCCCGGGGTCTCACCGGGGAGCTGTTTTTT
TRBV5-5	TRBJ1-5	TRBD1	-	CASSRQGPLWEPQHF	TGTGCCAGCAGCCGACAGGGGCCCCTTTGGGAGCCCCAGCATTTT
TRBV6-6	TRBJ1-5	TRBD1	-	CASSPGTGDQPQHF	TGTGCCAGCAGTCCCGGGACAGGGGATCAGCCCCAGCATTTT
TRBV5-4	TRBJ2-5	TRBD1	-	CASSQTTGEETQYF	TGTGCCAGCAGCCAGACTACAGGGGAAGAGACCCAGTACTTC
TRBV19	TRBJ1-4	-	-	CASSIGGGNEKLFF	TGTGCCAGTAGTATAGGGGGCGGTAATGAAAAACTGTTTTTT
TRBV18	TRBJ1-1	TRBD1	once	CASSQTGATEAFF	TGTGCCAGCTCACAGACAGGGGCCACTGAAGCTTTCTTT
TRBV18	TRBJ1-6	-	-	CASSAGAYNSPLHF	TGTGCCAGCTCTGCCGGGGCCTATAATTCACCCCTCCACTTT
TRBV6-5	TRBJ1-5	-	-	CASKGTGFNQPQHF	TGTGCCAGCAAAGGGACGGGTTTCAATCAGCCCCAGCATTTT
TRBV5-1	TRBJ1-5	-	-	CASSLDQGVAPQHF	TGCGCCAGCAGCTTGGACCAGGGAGTTGCGCCCCAGCATTTT
TRBV27	TRBJ1-2	-	-	CASSPRVGQTPYGYTF	TGTGCCAGCAGTCCTCGAGTTGGACAGACACCCTATGGCTACACCTTC
TRBV6-5	TRBJ2-1	TRBD2	-	CASRRLAGAYNEQFF	TGTGCCAGCAGGCGACTAGCGGGGGCCTACAATGAGCAGTTCTTC
TRBV27	TRBJ1-3	TRBD1	-	CASSRGQGSGNTIYF	TGTGCCAGCAGTCGGGGACAGGGGAGTGGAAACACCATATATTTT
TRBV28	TRBJ1-2	-	few	CASSLLAGGPSYGYTF	TGTGCCAGCAGTTTATTAGCCGGGGGGCCTAGCTATGGCTACACCTTC
TRBV19	TRBJ2-6	-	-	CASGDTTAGANVLTF	TGTGCCAGTGGGGACACAACGGCTGGGGCCAACGTCCTGACTTTC
TRBV5-1	TRBJ2-5	-	-	CASSTKGGQETQYF	TGCGCCAGCAGCACAAAAGGGGGACAAGAGACCCAGTACTTC
TRBV5-1	TRBJ1-1	-	-	CASSVDNPNTEAFF	TGCGCCAGCAGCGTGGACAATCCGAACACTGAAGCTTTCTTT
TRBV5-6	TRBJ1-2	-	-	CASSRDQGWGYTF	TGTGCCAGCAGCCGGGACCAAGGCTGGGGCTACACCTTC
TRBV11-1	TRBJ1-2	TRBD1	-	CASSGRDRAPYGYTF	TGTGCCAGCAGCGGCCGGGACAGGGCACCCTATGGCTACACCTTC
TRBV5-1	TRBJ1-2	-	-	CASSPDVDGVHTF	TGCGCCAGCAGCCCCGACGTTGACGGGGTCCACACCTTC
TRBV5-1	TRBJ2-5	-	-	CASSPGGVGETQYF	TGCGCCAGCAGCCCTGGAGGGGTCGGAGAGACCCAGTACTTC
TRBV28	TRBJ2-5	TRBD1	-	CASSMTGTPTQETQYF	TGTGCCAGCAGTATGACAGGGACCCCTACACAAGAGACCCAGTACTTC
TRBV30	TRBJ2-2	-	few	CAWSTVTGELFF	TGTGCCTGGAGTACAGTGACCGGGGAGCTGTTTTTT
TRBV24-1	TRBJ2-3	-	-	CATSDPTESTDTQYF	TGTGCCACCAGTGATCCAACAGAAAGCACAGATACGCAGTATTTT
TRBV2	TRBJ1-5	TRBD1	-	CASRQGASQPQHF	TGTGCCAGCAGACAGGGGGCGAGTCAGCCCCAGCATTTT
TRBV2	TRBJ1-1	TRBD1	few	CASFFTGANTEAFF	TGTGCCAGCTTCTTCACAGGGGCAAACACTGAAGCTTTCTTT
TRBV18	TRBJ1-1	-	-	CASSPTSTNAEAFF	TGTGCCAGCTCACCTACAAGTACTAACGCTGAAGCTTTCTTT
TRBV7-2	TRBJ1-2	-	-	CASSSSWNYGYTF	TGTGCCAGCAGCTCAAGTTGGAACTATGGCTACACCTTC
TRBV12-3/TRBV12-4	TRBJ2-6	-	once	CASHPSGANVLTF	TGTGCCAGCCACCCCTCTGGGGCCAACGTCCTGACTTTC
TRBV4-2	TRBJ1-1	-	-	CASSQVWYRNTEAFF	TGTGCCAGCAGCCAAGTTTGGTATCGAAATACTGAAGCTTTCTTT
TRBV3-1/TRBV3-2	TRBJ1-4	TRBD1	-	CASSPTVGQTVGLFF	TGTGCCAGCAGCCCTACCGTGGGACAGACGGTGGGACTGTTTTTT
TRBV5-1	TRBJ2-5	-	-	CASSLARVPETQYF	TGCGCCAGCAGCTTGGCCAGGGTACCAGAGACCCAGTACTTC
TRBV9	TRBJ2-3	-	-	CASSGGGGGTDTQYF	TGTGCCAGCAGCGGGGGAGGGGGCGGTACAGATACGCAGTATTTT
TRBV10-3	TRBJ1-2	TRBD1	-	CAISSEGGQGGAGYGYTF	TGTGCCATCAGTTCCGAAGGGGGACAGGGCGGTGCTGGCTATGGCTACACCTTC
TRBV21-1	TRBJ2-5	-	-	CASSKAGTARETQYF	TGTGCCAGCAGCAAAGCCGGGACAGCACGAGAGACCCAGTACTTC
TRBV5-6	TRBJ1-2	TRBD1	-	CASSLVDRVLYGYTF	TGTGCCAGCAGCTTGGTAGACAGGGTACTCTATGGCTACACCTTC
TRBV12-3/TRBV12-4	TRBJ2-1	-	-	CASRKNYNEQFF	TGTGCCAGCAGAAAGAACTACAATGAGCAGTTCTTC
TRBV9	TRBJ2-6	-	-	CASSSRSGANVLTF	TGTGCCAGCAGCTCACGATCTGGGGCCAACGTCCTGACTTTC
TRBV7-3	TRBJ2-2	-	once	CASSSDLAGTGELFF	TGTGCCAGCAGCTCGGACCTAGCCGGAACGGGGGAGCTGTTTTTT
TRBV7-8	TRBJ1-4	-	-	CASSQRPTGMGNVEKLFF	TGTGCCAGCAGTCAAAGGCCGACGGGGATGGGTAATGTTGAAAAACTGTTTTTT
TRBV24-1	TRBJ2-5	TRBD1	-	CATSDRGTGETQYF	TGTGCCACCAGTGACCGAGGGACAGGAGAGACCCAGTACTTC
TRBV5-6	TRBJ2-5	TRBD2	-	CASSLLASGGLETQYF	TGTGCCAGCAGCTTGTTGGCTAGCGGAGGGTTAGAGACCCAGTACTTC
TRBV5-1	TRBJ1-4	-	-	CASSLAGPSTNEKLFF	TGCGCCAGCAGCTTGGCGGGACCTTCAACTAATGAAAAACTGTTTTTT
TRBV7-2	TRBJ1-1	-	-	CASSLLPHLNTEAFF	TGTGCCAGCAGCTTGCTTCCCCATTTGAACACTGAAGCTTTCTTT
TRBV5-1	TRBJ1-3	-	-	CASSQDWTSGNTIYF	TGCGCCAGCAGCCAGGATTGGACATCTGGAAACACCATATATTTT
TRBV4-1	TRBJ2-3	-	-	CASSQRTSGGDTQYF	TGCGCCAGCAGCCAAAGGACAAGTGGCGGGGATACGCAGTATTTT
TRBV6-5	TRBJ2-6	-	once	CANRVSGANVLTF	TGTGCCAACAGGGTTTCTGGGGCCAACGTCCTGACTTTC
TRBV19	TRBJ2-3	-	-	CASSPARTDTDTQYF	TGTGCCAGTAGCCCCGCCCGGACAGACACAGATACGCAGTATTTT
TRBV11-2	TRBJ1-3	-	-	CASRMSSGNTIYF	TGTGCCAGCAGGATGTCTTCTGGAAACACCATATATTTT